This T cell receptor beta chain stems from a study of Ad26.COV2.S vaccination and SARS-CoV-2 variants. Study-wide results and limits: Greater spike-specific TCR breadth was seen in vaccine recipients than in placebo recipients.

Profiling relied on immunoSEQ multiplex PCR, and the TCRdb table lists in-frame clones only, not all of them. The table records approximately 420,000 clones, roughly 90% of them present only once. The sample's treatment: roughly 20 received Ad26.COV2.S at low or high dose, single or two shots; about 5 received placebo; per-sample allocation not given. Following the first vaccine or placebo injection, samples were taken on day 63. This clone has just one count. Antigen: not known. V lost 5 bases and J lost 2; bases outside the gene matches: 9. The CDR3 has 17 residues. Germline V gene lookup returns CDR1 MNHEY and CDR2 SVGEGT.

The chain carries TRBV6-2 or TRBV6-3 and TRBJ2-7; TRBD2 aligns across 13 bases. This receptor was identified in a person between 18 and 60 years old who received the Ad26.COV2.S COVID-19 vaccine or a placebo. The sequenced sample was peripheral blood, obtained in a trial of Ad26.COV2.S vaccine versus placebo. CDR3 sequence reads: CASSPTSGGGETYEQYF. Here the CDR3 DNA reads TGTGCCAGCAGTCCAACTAGCGGGGGGGGCGAAACCTACGAGCAGTACTTC.